These 5 T cell receptor beta chains came from one sample sequenced in a study of identical twins. TCRdb reprocessed the 5' RACE reads via MiXCR and lists one record per CDR3 protein. The sample consists of 500,000 to 550,000 distinct CDR3 sequences, roughly a fifth of them appearing once. These data also formed part of another study, on T cells expressing NK-cell markers.

Sequenced material: CD4+ T cells sorted from blood. Receptors were obtained from a woman under 30 in good health.

This sequence joins TRBV20-1 and TRBJ2-7; tentatively, D is TRBD1 (5 bases). The germline CDR1 and CDR2 sequences are DFQATT and SNEGSKA (reference sequence). This CDR3 contains 12 residues. Trimming pared 8 bases from V and 4 bases from J, leaving 15 bases between. This CDR3 reads CSLARGEYEQYF. The CDR3 DNA reads TGCAGTTTGGCAAGGGGCGAATACGAGCAGTACTTC.

The genes are TRBV6-5 and TRBJ1-6, with D perhaps TRBD1 (6 bases). The CDR3 sequence is 15 residues long. Trimming pared 2 bases from V and 9 bases from J, leaving 14 bases between. The V gene's germline CDR1 is MNHEY and CDR2 SVGAGI. In DNA, the CDR3 is TGTGCCAGCAGTTACCGCCTGGGGGGGGCTTCACCCCTCCACTTT. Residues: CASSYRLGGASPLHF.

This clonotype was counted a few times. The chain combines TRBV19 with TRBJ1-1; no clear D gene. The CDR3 spans 12 residues. Germline CDR1 and CDR2: LNHDA and SQIVND (reference sequence). Trimming removed 7 bases from V and 1 base from J, with 7 bases in between. The CDR3 is CASNGSNTEAFF. For the CDR3, the DNA is TGTGCCAGTAACGGGTCGAACACTGAAGCTTTCTTT.

The chain has TRBV4-3 and TRBJ2-3, with 10 bases that match TRBD1. Germline V gene lookup returns CDR1 LGHNA and CDR2 YSLEER. After removal of 4 bases from V and 7 bases from J, the junction contained 2 bases not matched to a gene. The length of the CDR3 is 13 residues. CDR3 nucleotides: TGCGCCAGCAGCCCGGACAGGGGGAATACGCAGTATTTT. It specifies CASSPDRGNTQYF.

This clonotype was recorded a few times. This chain connects TRBV5-1 to TRBJ2-1; TRBD2 agrees at 12 bases. Germline CDR1 SGHRS, CDR2 YFSETQ. The CDR3 runs to 15 residues. After removal of 2 bases from V and 9 bases from J, the junction contained 6 bases not matched to a gene. The CDR3 spells CASSFLAGGPGEQFF. The CDR3 DNA sequence: TGCGCCAGCAGCTTCCTAGCGGGAGGGCCCGGTGAGCAGTTCTTC.